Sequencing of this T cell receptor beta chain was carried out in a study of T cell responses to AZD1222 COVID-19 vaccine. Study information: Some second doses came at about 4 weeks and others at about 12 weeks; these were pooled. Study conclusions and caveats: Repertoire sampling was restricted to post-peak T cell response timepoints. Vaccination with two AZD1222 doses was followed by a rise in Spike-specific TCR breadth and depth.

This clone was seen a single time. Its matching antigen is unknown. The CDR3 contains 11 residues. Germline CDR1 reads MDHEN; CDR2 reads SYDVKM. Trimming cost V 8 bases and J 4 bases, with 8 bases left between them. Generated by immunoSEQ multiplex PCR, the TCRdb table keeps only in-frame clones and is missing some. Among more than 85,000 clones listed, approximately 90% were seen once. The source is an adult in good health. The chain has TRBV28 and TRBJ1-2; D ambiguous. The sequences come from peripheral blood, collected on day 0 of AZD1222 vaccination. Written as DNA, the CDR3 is TGTGCCAGCCGGGCTGGCTATGGCTACACCTTC. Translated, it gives CASRAGYGYTF.